These T cell receptor beta chains were read from a single sample in a study of T cell repertoires in cytomegalovirus infection. TCRdb fed the reads into MiXCR, producing one record per CDR3 protein. The table shows under 300,000 distinct CDR3 sequences, with about 17% occurring only once. Sequences were obtained from CD8+ T cells from PBMCs. The receptors were gathered from a human donor in good health (CMV status not recorded). Some clones in this sample may be carry-over from other donors' samples. Both conserved end residues are part of each CDR3.

j_call v_call cdr3_aa
TRBJ1-1 TRBV6-2/TRBV6-3 CASGSRGTGTEAFF
TRBJ2-7 TRBV15 CATSLASADYEQYF
TRBJ2-4 TRBV28 CASSSPWTEGWLGNMQYF
TRBJ2-1 TRBV11-2 CASSLVKGQLSYNEQFF
TRBJ1-5 TRBV12-3/TRBV12-4 CASMRFQPQHF
TRBJ2-2 TRBV14 CASSQDPPAYLANTGELFF
TRBJ2-1 TRBV29-1 CSVGDRIGAEQFF
TRBJ2-3 TRBV18 CASSLARGLSTKYF
TRBJ1-5 TRBV28 CASSGPGAGQPQHF
TRBJ2-5 TRBV7-2 CASSSGDSQETQYF
TRBJ1-1 TRBV28 CASSSRQGAATEAFF
TRBJ1-1 TRBV4-2 CASSQSRDTEAFF
TRBJ1-2 TRBV12-3/TRBV12-4 CASSFGLRQVYGYTF
TRBJ1-1 TRBV14 CASSQDFGNYTEAFF
TRBJ2-5 TRBV5-6 CASSLVIVEGETQYF
TRBJ1-1 TRBV6-6 CASTLRGGTEAFF
TRBJ2-1 TRBV4-1 CASSHGTSDYNEQFF
TRBJ1-5 TRBV6-2/TRBV6-3 CASSSPSQGNQPQHF
TRBJ2-7 TRBV19 CATRRKTGEYEQYF
TRBJ2-7 TRBV29-1 CSVEDRAARYF
TRBJ2-5 TRBV12-5 CASGPTGGQETQYF
TRBJ2-3 TRBV7-9 CASTGRADTQYF
TRBJ2-3 TRBV6-5 CASSFSGGAWGTDTQYF
TRBJ2-1 TRBV12-3/TRBV12-4 CASSRTSPDEQFF
TRBJ2-5 TRBV12-3/TRBV12-4 CASSLVAGGPRETQYF
TRBJ1-2 TRBV5-1 CASSFQGPRGYTF
TRBJ1-1 TRBV7-8 CASSLAFSEAFF
TRBJ2-7 TRBV6-1 CASGTGGFEQYF
TRBJ2-1 TRBV20-1 CSARPLLADYNEQFF
TRBJ2-7 TRBV7-6 CASSARTGSSYEQYF
TRBJ2-3 TRBV29-1 CSVEVASGGNTQSTDTQYF
TRBJ1-5 TRBV6-2/TRBV6-3 CASSYSENQPQHF
TRBJ2-1 TRBV4-1 CASSQDEVQGLAANNEQFF
TRBJ2-3 TRBV7-9 CASSWTSGGVPSTDTQYF
TRBJ2-5 TRBV11-2 CASSPPAGVETQYF
TRBJ2-5 TRBV9 CASSVAGAPPETQYF
TRBJ2-1 TRBV20-1 CSAREIRGLRSYNEQFF
TRBJ2-7 TRBV7-8 CASSSGTSHLGYEQYF
TRBJ2-2 TRBV12-3/TRBV12-4 CASSGGADPNTGELFF
TRBJ2-7 TRBV9 CASSVAGTAEQYF
TRBJ2-7 TRBV12-5 CASAGQGNEQYF
TRBJ2-7 TRBV28 CASSFASEQYF
TRBJ1-1 TRBV19 CASSLTGGGNTEAFF
TRBJ2-3 TRBV20-1 CSARRRLAGGGDTQYF
TRBJ1-1 TRBV6-1 CASSEGERDLDEAFF
TRBJ2-3 TRBV7-6 CASGGRTTDTQYF
TRBJ2-7 TRBV28 CASSSPIRAYEQYF
TRBJ2-1 TRBV28 CASTQGRSWVNEQFF
TRBJ2-7 TRBV10-3 CAISESIVGTLDEQYF
TRBJ2-7 TRBV28 CASSWGDSVVYEQYF
TRBJ1-1 TRBV28 CASSPGYNLNTEAFF
TRBJ1-2 TRBV29-1 CSVESEQGYGYTF
TRBJ1-2 TRBV20-1 CSAPDPTNYGYTF